What follows are 8 T cell receptor beta chains derived from one specimen sequenced in a study of blood T cell repertoires in COVID-19. Clones were read by immunoSEQ multiplex PCR, and TCRdb kept only the in-frame ones, dropping some. The sample includes about 400,000 clones, around 90% of them seen just once. Input material: PBMCs or T cells enriched from blood (not recorded which). The receptors derive from a woman in her 40s with acute COVID-19.

The CDR3 reads CASSESHGSYEQYF. CDR3 in DNA: TGTGCCAGCAGTGAATCCCACGGCTCCTACGAGCAGTACTTC. This chain joins TRBV25-1 and TRBJ2-7, with D unclear. The CDR3 is made up of 14 amino acids. Per the germline V gene, CDR1 is MGHDK and CDR2 is SYGVNS. With 1 base removed from V and 0 bases from J, the gap between germline ends came to 7 bases.

Notes on this clone: Other DNA variants within this sample encode the same CDR3. This chain links TRBV19 with TRBJ1-2; 8 positions match TRBD1. From germline, CDR1 is LNHDA and CDR2 SQIVND (reference sequence). CDR3 length: 15 amino acids. J gave up 0 bases and V 5 bases, and 5 bases lay outside the gene matches. The CDR3 here is CASSGQGRANYGYTF. Here the CDR3 DNA reads TGTGCCAGTAGTGGACAGGGCAGAGCTAACTATGGCTACACCTTC.

This sequence joins TRBV5-6 and TRBJ1-3, with no clear D. V lost 4 bases and J lost 1, with 6 bases in between. Germline V gene lookup returns CDR1 SGHDT and CDR2 YYEEEE. This CDR3 has 13 residues. For the CDR3, the DNA is TGTGCCAGCAGCCCCGGGTCTGGAAACACCATATATTTT. Its translation is CASSPGSGNTIYF.

The chain has TRBV3-1 (or the pseudogene TRBV3-2) and TRBJ1-6; D is undetermined. Germline loops: CDR1 LGHDT, CDR2 YNNKEL (reference sequence). V was trimmed by 6 bases and J by 5 bases, leaving 17 bases between them. This CDR3 comprises 16 residues. The CDR3 loop reads CASSPGRFKDNSPLHF. DNA of the CDR3: TGTGCCAGCAGTCCTGGCAGGTTTAAGGATAATTCACCCCTCCACTTT.

The chain recombines TRBV10-2 with TRBJ1-1; D gene uncertain. The CDR3 runs to 14 residues. V was shortened by 4 bases and J by 1 base, with 10 bases between the two germline ends. Per the germline V gene, CDR1 is WSHSY and CDR2 is SAAADI. The chain's CDR3 is CASSGRQQNTEAFF. CDR3 bases: TGCGCCAGCAGTGGACGACAACAGAACACTGAAGCTTTCTTT.

The rearrangement links TRBV10-3 to TRBJ1-6; possible D gene TRBD1, 6 bases. The germline V gene has CDR1 ENHRY and CDR2 SYGVKD. The CDR3 is made up of 17 amino acids. V gave up 2 bases and J gave up 7 bases, with 18 bases separating them. DNA for the CDR3: TGTGCCATCAGTGAGCCCCACGGCACAGGGCAAAATTCACCCCTCCACTTT. Translated: CAISEPHGTGQNSPLHF.

This clone was counted once. The V and J genes are TRBV5-5 and TRBJ1-5, with a tentative D call TRBD1 (5 bases). V gave up 4 bases and J gave up 6 bases, with 17 bases separating them. The CDR3 length is 15 residues. The V gene's germline CDR1 is SGHKS and CDR2 YYEKEE (reference sequence). The CDR3 DNA follows: TGTGCCAGCAGCCTTTACAGTGGGGGAGGTCAGCCCCAGCATTTT. It translates to CASSLYSGGGQPQHF.

The chain combines TRBV6-4 with TRBJ2-1; 9 positions match TRBD2. Germline V gene sequence: CDR1 MRHNA, CDR2 SNTAGT. This CDR3 is built from 18 residues. Trimming at V came to 7 bases and at J to 0 bases, leaving 13 bases not matched to a gene. CDR3 loop: CASKLAAGGPFSYNEQFF. The CDR3 DNA is TGTGCCAGCAAATTGGCGGCGGGGGGGCCTTTCTCCTACAATGAGCAGTTCTTC.